The next 13 T cell receptor beta chains were all read from a single sample in a study of OX40 agonist ivuxolimab in advanced cancers. Sequencing was performed with immunoSEQ multiplex PCR; in TCRdb, only in-frame clones are kept and a portion is missing. The sample carries 70,000 or so clones, just over 85% recorded once. Material: CD4+ or CD8+ T cells sorted from blood, obtained in a trial of the OX40 agonist ivuxolimab. Source of these receptors: an adult with an advanced solid tumor such as melanoma, head and neck, liver or kidney cancer.

The chain couples TRBV2 to TRBJ2-3; D is perhaps TRBD2 (6 bases). The CDR3 totals 15 residues. V lost 7 bases and J lost 0, with 14 bases in between. From germline, CDR1 is SNHLY and CDR2 FYNNEI. The CDR3 DNA follows: TGTGCCAGCACCAGGACGGGGACTAGCACAGATACGCAGTATTTT. This codes for CASTRTGTSTDTQYF.

V is TRBV5-1 and J is TRBJ2-1, with D unresolved. The length of the CDR3 is 12 residues. CDR1 and CDR2 from the germline V gene are SGHRS and YFSETQ. The V and J ends lost 1 base and 3 bases respectively, with 2 bases between them. CDR3 bases: TGCGCCAGCAGCTTGAACTACAATGAGCAGTTCTTC. It codes for CASSLNYNEQFF.

The rearrangement uses TRBV5-1 and TRBJ2-3, with a weak D call TRBD2 (7 bases). Germline V CDR1 and CDR2: SGHRS, YFSETQ. This CDR3 contains 15 residues. V was pared by 2 bases and J by 2 bases, with 12 bases between. The CDR3 nucleotides are TGCGCCAGCAGCTTTAACGGGGGGCCCACAGATACGCAGTATTTT. It yields the protein CASSFNGGPTDTQYF. Based on the CDR3 plus reference TRBV5-1 and TRBJ2-3, the full variable domain is KAGVTQTPRYLIKTRGQQVTLSCSPISGHRSVSWYQQTPGQGLQFLFEYFSETQRNKGNFPGRFSGRQFSNSRSEMNVSTLELGDSALYLCASSFNGGPTDTQYFGPGTRLTVL.

The J gene is TRBJ2-6, the V gene TRBV28, with 8 bases that match TRBD1. Losses at the gene ends were 7 bases for V and 3 bases for J; bases not matched to a gene: 5. In germline, CDR1 is MDHEN, CDR2 SYDVKM. The CDR3 length is 15 residues. CDR3 amino acids: CASTFRGLGANVLTF. The CDR3, as DNA: TGTGCCAGCACTTTCAGGGGGCTTGGGGCCAACGTCCTGACTTTC.

The V and J genes are TRBV20-1 and TRBJ2-1, with D uncertain. The ends were cut back, 3 bases at V and 9 bases at J, with 9 bases in the middle. CDR3 size: 11 residues. Germline V lookup: CDR1 DFQATT, CDR2 SNEGSKA (reference sequence). CDR3 DNA sequence: TGCAGTGCTAGTTCGACAACTGAGCAGTTCTTC. Translation gives CSASSTTEQFF.

The chain joins TRBV10-3 to TRBJ2-3, with TRBD2 matching 10 bases. Trimming removed 10 bases from V and 0 bases from J; junction bases left unmatched: 4. This CDR3 is 14 amino acids long. Looked up from germline, CDR1 is ENHRY and CDR2 is SYGVKD. The CDR3 reads CATLAGVSTDTQYF. The CDR3 region has the DNA TGTGCCACCCTAGCGGGGGTGAGCACAGATACGCAGTATTTT.

The V call is TRBV7-6, the J call TRBJ2-1; 7 nucleotides agree with TRBD1. With 1 base clipped from V and 2 bases from J, the junction kept 8 bases outside the gene matches. The CDR3 contains 17 residues. Germline values: CDR1 SGHVS, CDR2 FNYEAQ. The CDR3 loop is CASSLVFGQAPYNEQFF. The CDR3 DNA reads TGTGCCAGCAGCTTAGTTTTTGGACAGGCGCCCTACAATGAGCAGTTCTTC.

The table lists this clone with a count of one. The J gene is TRBJ2-5, the V gene TRBV7-3; 10 bases align to TRBD2. Germline loops: CDR1 SGHTA, CDR2 FQGTGA. Trimming took 3 bases from V and 5 from J; bases not matched to a gene: 6. The CDR3 totals 15 residues. The CDR3 DNA reads as TGTGCCAGCAGCTTCAGCGGGGGGGCGGGCGAGACCCAGTACTTC. Translating it yields CASSFSGGAGETQYF.

The rearrangement links TRBV7-2 to TRBJ2-3; the match to TRBD2 covers 8 bases. CDR3 length: 16 amino acids. V dropped 5 bases and J dropped 1; count of bases not matched to a gene: 8. Germline V gene sequence: CDR1 SGHTA, CDR2 FQGNSA. DNA for the CDR3: TGTGCCAGCAGCACCTCCGGGACTAGGGGCACAGATACGCAGTATTTT. This sequence encodes CASSTSGTRGTDTQYF.

V is TRBV7-8 and J is TRBJ2-5; tentatively, D is TRBD1 or TRBD2 (5 bases each). Trimming shortened V by 6 bases and J by 2 bases, and 13 bases separated the two germline ends. The V gene's germline CDR1 is SGHVS and CDR2 FQNEAQ. The length of the CDR3 is 14 residues. CDR3 sequence: CASSRGRVQETQYF. The CDR3 region has the DNA TGTGCCAGCAGTCGGGGCCGGGTACAAGAGACCCAGTACTTC.

The CDR3 nucleotides are TGCGCCAGCAGCGGGGGACAGGGGGCCTACGAGCAGTACTTC. Translated: CASSGGQGAYEQYF. The chain is built from TRBV5-1 and TRBJ2-7, with 11 bases lining up with TRBD1. Germline V gene lookup returns CDR1 SGHRS and CDR2 YFSETQ. J gave up 2 bases and V 4 bases, and 2 bases lay outside the gene matches. The CDR3 spans 14 residues.

The V and J genes are TRBV28 and TRBJ1-3; tentative D call: TRBD1 (5 bases). Germline values: CDR1 MDHEN, CDR2 SYDVKM. V gave up 10 bases and J gave up 0 bases, with 13 bases separating them. The CDR3 runs 14 residues. CDR3 sequence (DNA): TGTGCCATCGGGGCGGCCCACTCTGGAAACACCATATATTTT. Its protein is CAIGAAHSGNTIYF.

The V and J genes are TRBV11-3 and TRBJ2-7, with D uncertain. CDR1 SGHNT and CDR2 YENEEA come from the germline V gene. Trimming cost V 1 base and J 3 bases, with 7 bases left between them. This CDR3 comprises 13 residues. For the CDR3, the DNA is TGTGCCAGCAGCTTAGCTAGGGACTACGAGCAGTACTTC. Residues: CASSLARDYEQYF.